The 13 T cell receptor beta chains below come from one sample, sequenced in a study of blood T cell repertoires in COVID-19. Repertoires were generated with immunoSEQ multiplex PCR, while TCRdb's copy carries only in-frame clones and drops some. This sample yields some 100,000 clones, of which roughly nine tenths are seen a single time; roughly 3.5% belongs to the top ten. The sequenced sample consisted of peripheral blood. These receptors were obtained from a woman in her 70s with acute or convalescent COVID-19.

The chain combines TRBV10-3 with TRBJ1-5; maybe TRBD1 (5 bases). The CDR3 is 14 residues long. Germline-derived CDR1 and CDR2 are ENHRY and SYGVKD. V lost 4 bases to trimming and J lost 1 base, with 8 bases between them. The CDR3 DNA reads as TGTGCCATCAGTGTTTCAGGGAGCAATCAGCCCCAGCATTTT. Residues: CAISVSGSNQPQHF.

This sequence joins TRBV5-6 and TRBJ1-3; 8 bases are a match to TRBD1. J lost 5 bases, V lost 5 bases, and 3 bases had no gene match. Germline V CDR1 and CDR2: SGHDT, YYEEEE. This CDR3 spans 13 amino acids. The DNA of the CDR3 is TGTGCCAGCAGTTGGACAGGGAGAAACACCATATATTTT. This gives the protein CASSWTGRNTIYF. The full variable domain, completed using reference TRBV5-6 and TRBJ1-3, is DAGVTQSPTHLIKTRGQQVTLRCSPKSGHDTVSWYQQALGQGPQFIFQYYEEEERQRGNFPDRFSGHQFPNYSSELNVNALLLGDSALYLCASSWTGRNTIYFGEGSWLTVV.

The V gene is TRBV28, the J gene TRBJ1-5; maybe TRBD1 (5 bases). Between the trimmed V and J ends, which lost 2 bases and 7 bases, there was a span of 15 bases. There are 15 residues in the CDR3. Per the germline V gene, CDR1 is MDHEN and CDR2 is SYDVKM. This chain's CDR3 is CASSLGPWGGQPQHF. The CDR3 nucleotides are TGTGCCAGCAGTTTAGGTCCTTGGGGGGGGCAGCCCCAGCATTTT.

The chain links TRBV19 to TRBJ2-1; 8 bases agree with TRBD2. Losses at the gene ends were 2 bases for V and 9 bases for J; bases not matched to a gene: 6. The CDR3 loop spans 14 amino acids. Germline CDR1 reads LNHDA; CDR2 reads SQIVND (reference sequence). CDR3 DNA: TGTGCCAGTAGTATAACCGGGAGGGCGGGTGAGCAGTTCTTC. This translates into CASSITGRAGEQFF.

The chain carries TRBV5-4 and TRBJ2-6, with a possible D match to TRBD1 (5 bases). Germline V gives CDR1 SGHNT, CDR2 YYREEE (reference sequence). V was cut by 1 base and J by 0 bases, with 14 bases left in between. The CDR3 extends over 18 amino acids. CDR3 sequence (DNA): TGTGCCAGCAGCTTGAGTGGCAGGGAACCCTCTGGGGCCAACGTCCTGACTTTC. Translating it yields CASSLSGREPSGANVLTF.

This clone was seen a single time. The rearrangement uses TRBV19 and TRBJ1-6; 8 bases fit TRBD1. Germline-derived CDR1 and CDR2 are LNHDA and SQIVND (reference sequence). V lost 6 bases, J lost 8 bases, and 6 bases stayed unmatched. This CDR3 is 14 amino acids long. CDR3 in DNA: TGTGCCAGTAGCAGGGACAGGAACCATTCACCCCTCCACTTT. It is translated as CASSRDRNHSPLHF.

This chain joins TRBV28 and TRBJ2-5; D ambiguous. The CDR3 is made up of 15 amino acids. Trimming took 5 bases from V and 1 from J, leaving 14 bases between them. Germline V gene sequence: CDR1 MDHEN, CDR2 SYDVKM. In DNA, the CDR3 is TGTGCCAGCAGTAATAATGAGGCGGCCCAAGAGACCCAGTACTTC. Translating gives CASSNNEAAQETQYF.

This clone was counted once. The chain is built from TRBV3-1 (or the pseudogene TRBV3-2) and TRBJ2-2, with a possible D match to TRBD1 (6 bases). The germline gives CDR1 LGHDT, CDR2 YNNKEL (reference sequence). The V end was cut by 4 bases, the J end by 2 bases, with 17 bases between. The CDR3 length is 17 residues. The CDR3, as DNA: TGTGCCAGCAGCCGCGGAGCGACCAGGGGAAACACCGGGGAGCTGTTTTTT. This gives the protein CASSRGATRGNTGELFF.

V gene TRBV4-1 combines with J gene TRBJ1-5; tentatively, D is TRBD1 (6 bases). There are 15 residues in the CDR3. Trimming pared 1 base from V and 3 bases from J, leaving 10 bases between. Germline lookup yields CDR1 MGHRA and CDR2 YSYEKL. The CDR3 here is CASSQGPGVNQPQHF. The CDR3 DNA is TGCGCCAGCAGCCAAGGTCCAGGGGTCAATCAGCCCCAGCATTTT.

The chain links TRBV28 to TRBJ1-6; tentatively, D is TRBD1 (6 bases). The CDR3 has 15 amino acids. Trimming took 6 bases from V and 9 from J, leaving 18 bases between them. Germline CDR1 is MDHEN and CDR2 is SYDVKM. CDR3 amino acids: CASRGGQGVSSPLHF. CDR3 DNA sequence: TGTGCCAGCAGGGGGGGGCAGGGTGTAAGTTCACCCCTCCACTTT.

This clone occurred once. The chain combines TRBV25-1 with TRBJ2-7; 8 bases match TRBD2. The germline V gene has CDR1 MGHDK and CDR2 SYGVNS. This CDR3 region has 14 residues. V lost 8 bases to trimming and J lost 6 bases; unmatched junction nucleotides: 12. In DNA, the CDR3 is TGTGCCAGCCCCGAGGAGCGGGAGTGGCGCGAGCAGTACTTC. Translation: CASPEEREWREQYF.

This clone was counted between two and nine times. The chain employs TRBV27 and TRBJ1-1, with 7 bases identical to TRBD1. V lost 5 bases, J lost 1 base, and 7 bases stayed unmatched. The CDR3 extends over 15 amino acids. Germline values: CDR1 MNHEY, CDR2 SMNVEV (reference sequence). In DNA, the CDR3 is TGTGCCAGCAGTGGAGGGGGCGCCGGGAACACTGAAGCTTTCTTT. This encodes CASSGGGAGNTEAFF.

The chain employs TRBV28 and TRBJ1-2; 10 nucleotides agree with TRBD1. There are 16 residues in the CDR3. From germline, CDR1 is MDHEN and CDR2 SYDVKM. After removal of 3 bases from V and 4 bases from J, the junction contained 8 bases not matched to a gene. CDR3 DNA sequence: TGTGCCAGCAGTTTCGGGGGGACAGGGGCCTTCTATGGCTACACCTTC. Residues: CASSFGGTGAFYGYTF.